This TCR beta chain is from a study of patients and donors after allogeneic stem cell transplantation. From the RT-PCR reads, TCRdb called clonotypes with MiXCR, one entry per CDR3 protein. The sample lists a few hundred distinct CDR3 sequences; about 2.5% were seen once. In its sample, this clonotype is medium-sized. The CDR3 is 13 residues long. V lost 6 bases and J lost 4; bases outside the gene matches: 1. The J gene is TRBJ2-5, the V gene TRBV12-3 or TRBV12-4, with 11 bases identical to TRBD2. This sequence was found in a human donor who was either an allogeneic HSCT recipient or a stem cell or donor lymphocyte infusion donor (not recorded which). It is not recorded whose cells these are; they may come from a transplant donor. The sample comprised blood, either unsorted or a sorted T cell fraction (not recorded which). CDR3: CASRGTSGETQYF. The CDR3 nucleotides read TGTGCCAGCAGAGGGACTAGCGGAGAGACCCAGTACTTC.